These T cell receptor beta chains were read from a single sample in a study of T cell repertoires and HLA-DP antigens. The data were produced by immunoSEQ multiplex PCR, yet TCRdb's version contains in-frame clones alone and is incomplete. The top ten hold 1.6% of the sample, which has about 73,000 clones, over 75% seen once. No antigen has been assigned to these receptors. Sequencing input: CD4+ T cells from PBMCs. The receptors were sampled from a man between 60 and 75 years old in good health and CMV-seronegative. The conserved cysteine and the conserved F or W are not part of the CDR3 here. A D gene is named only where the DNA matches it firmly. Not all rows give a size; the values are once, few, many and, for expanded clones, a class.

-	TRBD1	11	TRBV18	TRBJ1-2	ASSQQGDYGYT
once	TRBD1	13	TRBV7-2	TRBJ2-3	ASSLGGQGTDTQY
-	TRBD2	13	TRBV7-3	TRBJ2-1	ASSTGLAAYNEQF
-	-	11	TRBV7-3	TRBJ1-1	ASSLTPGPEAF
-	-	12	TRBV27	TRBJ2-5	ASSLGGREETQY
few	TRBD1	16	TRBV7-9	TRBJ1-2	ASSPNPRTGTGIYGYT
-	-	11	TRBV27	TRBJ1-1	ASRLVSNTEAF
-	-	13	TRBV5-1	TRBJ2-2	ASSLVAQAGGELF
-	-	13	TRBV5-6	TRBJ1-2	ASSWRGTLGYGYT
-	-	13	TRBV6-5	TRBJ2-1	ASSLGLNPINEQF
-	-	10	TRBV5-6	TRBJ2-1	ASSRRLNEQF
-	-	12	TRBV9	TRBJ2-1	ASSVVGDRNEQF
-	-	12	TRBV11-2	TRBJ1-1	ASSFRGRVTEAF
-	-	12	TRBV6-1	TRBJ2-1	ASSDPSRGNEQF
once	TRBD1	12	TRBV5-1	TRBJ1-2	ASTRDREIDGYT
-	TRBD1	13	TRBV6-5	TRBJ1-5	ASRRGTGRDQPQH
-	-	11	TRBV2	TRBJ1-1	ASSVKVNTEAF
-	-	15	TRBV7-6	TRBJ1-2	ASSLVQAGQVNYGYT
-	-	15	TRBV4-2	TRBJ2-3	ASSQDPTKSSTDTQY
-	-	12	TRBV5-6	TRBJ1-2	ASSLWWGNYGYT
-	-	12	TRBV27	TRBJ1-2	ASSYRASGGGYT
-	-	13	TRBV4-2	TRBJ1-2	ASSQLTVGDYGYT
-	TRBD1	12	TRBV30	TRBJ2-1	ASGGGQGGDEQF
few	TRBD1	16	TRBV9	TRBJ1-2	ASSVEGVPGQGRYGYT
-	-	11	TRBV7-2	TRBJ2-5	ASSSRAQETQY
-	-	11	TRBV5-1	TRBJ2-5	ASSLALAETQY
-	-	14	TRBV9	TRBJ1-6	ASSTRDGLWNSPLH
-	-	13	TRBV15	TRBJ1-2	ATSRDIQGRGGYT
once	-	14	TRBV13	TRBJ2-1	ASSLGVRVSYNEQF
-	-	13	TRBV7-9	TRBJ1-1	ASSLRRGTGTEAF
once	-	13	TRBV5-1	TRBJ1-5	ASSLQGNDNQPQH
-	-	10	TRBV29-1	TRBJ1-1	SVGWVNTEAF
-	-	13	TRBV30	TRBJ1-1	AWSVISRDRTEAF
-	TRBD1	11	TRBV10-3	TRBJ1-4	AISELDREKLF
few	-	17	TRBV19	TRBJ2-5	ASSIGAGAGGLSGETQY
-	TRBD2	16	TRBV4-3	TRBJ2-6	ASSQATSGRSGANVLT
-	TRBD2	14	TRBV29-1	TRBJ2-2	SVTSTSGTNTGELF
-	TRBD1	13	TRBV7-2	TRBJ2-7	ASRVQDRPPYEQY
few	-	14	TRBV11-2	TRBJ2-1	ASSPEGSSSYNEQF
-	-	14	TRBV5-5	TRBJ1-4	ASSFGQPATNEKLF
-	-	11	TRBV5-4	TRBJ1-4	ASSLISEEKLF
-	-	13	TRBV4-1	TRBJ1-5	ASSQARQFQQPQH
-	-	11	TRBV18	TRBJ1-4	ASSPDMREKLF
-	-	9	TRBV29-1	TRBJ2-7	SVRQTYEQY
-	-	11	TRBV7-2	TRBJ1-1	ASSLLWGAEAF
-	-	12	TRBV6-6	TRBJ1-2	ASSLPRAVNGYT
-	TRBD2	14	TRBV7-2	TRBJ2-1	ASSSTTSGTYNEQF
-	TRBD2	12	TRBV7-8	TRBJ2-7	ASTGSGGDYEQY
few	-	13	TRBV6-5	TRBJ1-5	ASSPRQNSNQPQH
-	-	14	TRBV7-8	TRBJ1-2	ASSLEGIRDPYGYT
-	TRBD2	16	TRBV4-3	TRBJ2-1	ASSQDLASGRAGAEQF
once	TRBD1	12	TRBV2	TRBJ1-6	ASRPDRGDSPLH
-	TRBD1	11	TRBV5-4	TRBJ1-1	ASSLRDRDRAF
-	-	13	TRBV5-8	TRBJ1-3	ASSLRGSSGNTIY
once	TRBD1	13	TRBV7-3	TRBJ1-6	ASSSSTGVGSPLH